The clone carrying this TCR beta chain was counted between two and nine times. This record belongs to a study of CD8 T cells in ankylosing spondylitis. Using its own MiXCR run on the 5' RACE reads, TCRdb lists one record per CDR3 protein. Of approximately 210,000 distinct CDR3 sequences listed, around 13% were seen once; the top ten hold approximately 17%. This CDR3 spans 17 amino acids. CDR1 is SGHTA and CDR2 is FQGNSA in the germline V gene. V lost 0 bases, J lost 2 bases, and 9 bases stayed unmatched. The gene calls are TRBV7-2 and TRBJ2-7, with 8 bases lining up with TRBD2. This TCR came from a male donor with ankylosing spondylitis or in good health (not recorded which). The sample consisted of blood, either unsorted or a sorted T cell fraction (not recorded which). This CDR3 reads CASSLAFGRARAYEQYF. CDR3 coding DNA: TGTGCCAGCAGCTTAGCCTTCGGGAGGGCAAGGGCCTACGAGCAGTACTTC.